What follows are 5 T cell receptor beta chains derived from one specimen sequenced in a study of Ad26.COV2.S vaccination and SARS-CoV-2 variants. Some clones are missing from TCRdb's copy, which holds only in-frame ones; the method was immunoSEQ multiplex PCR. This table holds some 180,000 clones, roughly 87% found once. Sequencing was performed on peripheral blood, taken after recovery from COVID-19. The receptors derive from a human donor who had recovered from COVID-19.

V usage is TRBV3-1 (or the pseudogene TRBV3-2) and J usage is TRBJ2-4, with 13 positions matching TRBD2. The CDR3 runs 16 residues. V gave up 1 base and J gave up 9 bases; unmatched junction bases: 6. Germline CDR1 reads LGHDT; CDR2 reads YNNKEL (reference sequence). The CDR3 DNA follows: TGTGCCAGCAGCCAAGCCTCCGGGACTAGCGGGGCCATTCAGTACTTC. Amino acids: CASSQASGTSGAIQYF.

This chain uses TRBV11-3 with TRBJ1-5; D not certain. V dropped 5 bases and J dropped 3 bases, with 20 bases sitting between them. Germline V lookup: CDR1 SGHNT, CDR2 YENEEA. The CDR3 runs to 17 residues. The CDR3 coding sequence is TGTGCCAGCAGCCCAACCCCAGGTCGAAAAATCAATCAGCCCCAGCATTTT. Protein product: CASSPTPGRKINQPQHF.

J is TRBJ2-2 and V is TRBV2, with D maybe TRBD2 (6 bases). Trimming stripped 9 bases from V and 4 bases from J, with 12 bases between. Germline assignment: CDR1 SNHLY and CDR2 FYNNEI. The CDR3 spans 13 residues. In DNA form, the CDR3 reads TGTGCCAGGCGGGACGGCTTCACCGGGGAGCTGTTTTTT. Translating gives CARRDGFTGELFF. The variable domain in full, with the rest retrieved from reference TRBV2 and TRBJ2-2, is EPEVTQTPSHQVTQMGQEVILRCVPISNHLYFYWYRQILGQKVEFLVSFYNNEISEKSEIFDDQFSVERPDGSNFTLKIRSTKLEDSAMYFCARRDGFTGELFFGEGSRLTVL.

The chain combines TRBV5-1 with TRBJ2-3, with 10 bases lining up with TRBD2. Germline CDR1 SGHRS, CDR2 YFSETQ. J lost 4 bases, V lost 0 bases, and 2 bases had no gene match. This CDR3 has 15 residues. The CDR3 DNA reads TGCGCCAGCAGCTTGGTGGGGACTAGCGCAGATACGCAGTATTTT. Amino acids: CASSLVGTSADTQYF.

The table lists this clone with a count of one. The chain joins TRBV14 to TRBJ2-7; 8 bases are a match to TRBD1. The CDR3 covers 17 residues. V dropped 0 bases and J dropped 3; count of bases not matched to a gene: 10. Germline V CDR1 and CDR2: SGHDN, FVKESK. CDR3 nucleotides: TGTGCCAGCAGCCAAGATAACCCAGACAGGGGACACTACGAGCAGTACTTC. Protein: CASSQDNPDRGHYEQYF.